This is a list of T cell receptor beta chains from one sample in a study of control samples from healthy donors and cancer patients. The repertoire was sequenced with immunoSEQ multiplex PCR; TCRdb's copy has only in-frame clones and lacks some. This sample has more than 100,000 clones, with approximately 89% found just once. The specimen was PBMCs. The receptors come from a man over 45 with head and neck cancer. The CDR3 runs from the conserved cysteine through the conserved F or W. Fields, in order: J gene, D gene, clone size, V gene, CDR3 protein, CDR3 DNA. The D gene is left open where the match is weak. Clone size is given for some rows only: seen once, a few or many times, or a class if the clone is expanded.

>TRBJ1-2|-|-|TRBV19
CASDSPNYGYTF
TGTGCCAGTGACAGCCCTAACTATGGCTACACCTTC
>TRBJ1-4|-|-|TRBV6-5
CASSYRGGEKLFF
TGTGCCAGCAGTTACAGGGGGGGCGAAAAACTGTTTTTT
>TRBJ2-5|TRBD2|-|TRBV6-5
CAGAGGQTQYF
TGTGCCGGCGCGGGAGGGCAGACCCAGTACTTC
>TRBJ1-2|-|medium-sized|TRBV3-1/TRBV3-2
CASSQDTGVYGYTF
TGTGCCAGCAGCCAAGATACGGGGGTCTATGGCTACACCTTC
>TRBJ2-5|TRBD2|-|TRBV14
CASSRLAWTQYF
TGTGCCAGCAGCCGACTAGCCTGGACCCAGTACTTC
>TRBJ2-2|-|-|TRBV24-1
CATSLWGDTGELFF
TGTGCCACCAGTTTGTGGGGGGACACCGGGGAGCTGTTTTTT
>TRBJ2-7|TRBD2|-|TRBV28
CASSIGTSNYYEQYF
TGTGCCAGCAGCATCGGGACTAGTAACTACTACGAGCAGTACTTC
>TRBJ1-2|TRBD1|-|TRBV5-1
CASSLGAGTDYGYTF
TGCGCCAGCAGCTTGGGGGCCGGGACAGACTATGGCTACACCTTC
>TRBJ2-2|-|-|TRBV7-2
CASSSSRTRELFF
TGTGCCAGCAGCTCCTCGCGAACCCGGGAGCTGTTTTTT
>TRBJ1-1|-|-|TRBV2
CASSPYTEAFF
TGTGCCAGCAGCCCATACACTGAAGCTTTCTTT
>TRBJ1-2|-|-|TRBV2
CAGWDGGQGYTF
TGTGCCGGGTGGGACGGCGGACAAGGCTACACCTTC
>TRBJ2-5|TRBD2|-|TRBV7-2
CASRNGERGAQETQYF
TGTGCCAGCAGGAACGGTGAGCGGGGGGCCCAAGAGACCCAGTACTTC
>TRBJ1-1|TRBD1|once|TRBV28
CASSPQGALTEAFF
TGTGCCAGCAGCCCCCAGGGGGCGCTGACTGAAGCTTTCTTT
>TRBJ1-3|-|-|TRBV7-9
CASSLFQSGNTIYF
TGTGCCAGCAGCTTATTTCAGAGTGGAAACACCATATATTTT
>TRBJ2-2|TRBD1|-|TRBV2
CASSQDRGLTGELFF
TGTGCCAGCAGTCAGGACAGGGGTTTAACCGGGGAGCTGTTTTTT
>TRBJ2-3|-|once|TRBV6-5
CASSYSGLRYTQYF
TGTGCCAGCAGTTACTCGGGACTCCGCTATACGCAGTATTTT
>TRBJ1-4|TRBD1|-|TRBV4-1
CASSGPGTALATNEKLFF
TGCGCCAGCAGCGGTCCCGGGACAGCCCTAGCAACTAATGAAAAACTGTTTTTT
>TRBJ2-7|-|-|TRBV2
CATSLTLISYEQYF
TGTGCCACCTCCCTGACTCTTATTAGCTACGAGCAGTACTTC
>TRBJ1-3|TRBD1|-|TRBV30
CAWNRGISGNTIYF
TGTGCCTGGAACAGGGGTATCTCTGGAAACACCATATATTTT
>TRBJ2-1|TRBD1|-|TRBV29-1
CSVSRDRGYEQFF
TGCAGCGTCAGTAGGGACAGGGGATATGAGCAGTTCTTC
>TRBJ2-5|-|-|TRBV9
CASSAGDRTQETQYF
TGTGCCAGCAGCGCGGGGGACCGAACTCAAGAGACCCAGTACTTC
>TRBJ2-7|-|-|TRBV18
CASSPFPWTVTYEQYF
TGTGCCAGCTCACCCTTTCCCTGGACGGTGACCTACGAGCAGTACTTC
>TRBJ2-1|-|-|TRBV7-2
CASSLGPLAAEQFF
TGTGCCAGCAGCTTAGGACCCCTCGCTGCTGAGCAGTTCTTC
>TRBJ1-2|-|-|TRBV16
CASSQNPGPNYGYTF
TGTGCCAGCAGCCAAAATCCAGGACCTAACTATGGCTACACCTTC
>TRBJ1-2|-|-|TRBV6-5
CASSYQRTGGYTF
TGTGCCAGCAGTTATCAGAGGACTGGTGGCTACACCTTC
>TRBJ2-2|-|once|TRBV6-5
CASTFGISNTGELFF
TGTGCCAGCACTTTTGGGATCTCGAACACCGGGGAGCTGTTTTTT